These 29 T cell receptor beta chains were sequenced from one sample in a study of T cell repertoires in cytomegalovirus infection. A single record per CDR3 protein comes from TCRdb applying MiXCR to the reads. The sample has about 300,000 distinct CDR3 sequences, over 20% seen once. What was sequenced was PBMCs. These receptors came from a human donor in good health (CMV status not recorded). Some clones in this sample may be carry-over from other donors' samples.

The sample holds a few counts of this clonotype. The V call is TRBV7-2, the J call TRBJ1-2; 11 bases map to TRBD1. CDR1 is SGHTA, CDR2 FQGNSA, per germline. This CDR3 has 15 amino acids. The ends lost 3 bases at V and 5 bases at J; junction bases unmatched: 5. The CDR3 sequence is CASSFRTGGMYGYTF. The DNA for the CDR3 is TGTGCCAGCAGCTTTCGGACAGGGGGCATGTATGGCTACACCTTC.

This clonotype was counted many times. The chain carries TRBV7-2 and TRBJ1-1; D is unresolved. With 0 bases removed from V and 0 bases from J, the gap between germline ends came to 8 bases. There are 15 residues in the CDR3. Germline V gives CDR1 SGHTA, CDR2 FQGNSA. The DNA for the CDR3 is TGTGCCAGCAGCTTAGCAGGACGGGTGAACACTGAAGCTTTCTTT. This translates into CASSLAGRVNTEAFF.

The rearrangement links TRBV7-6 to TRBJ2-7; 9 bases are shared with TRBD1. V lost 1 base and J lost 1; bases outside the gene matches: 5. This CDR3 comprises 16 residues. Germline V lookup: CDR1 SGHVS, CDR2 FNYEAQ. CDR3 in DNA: TGTGCCAGCAGCTTAGTTCAGGGACAGGGATCCTACGAGCAGTACTTC. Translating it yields CASSLVQGQGSYEQYF.

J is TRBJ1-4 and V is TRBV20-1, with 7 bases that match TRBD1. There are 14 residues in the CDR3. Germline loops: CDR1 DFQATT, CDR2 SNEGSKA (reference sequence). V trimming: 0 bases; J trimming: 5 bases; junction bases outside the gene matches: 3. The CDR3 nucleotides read TGCAGTGCTAGAGACCCGACAGGGAATGAAAAACTGTTTTTT. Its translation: CSARDPTGNEKLFF.

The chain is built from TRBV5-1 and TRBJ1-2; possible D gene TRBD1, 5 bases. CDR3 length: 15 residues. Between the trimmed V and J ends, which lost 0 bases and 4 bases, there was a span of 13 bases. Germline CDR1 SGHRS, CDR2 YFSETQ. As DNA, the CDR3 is TGCGCCAGCAGCTTGGAGGCCAGTGGGGGCTATGGCTACACCTTC. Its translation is CASSLEASGGYGYTF.

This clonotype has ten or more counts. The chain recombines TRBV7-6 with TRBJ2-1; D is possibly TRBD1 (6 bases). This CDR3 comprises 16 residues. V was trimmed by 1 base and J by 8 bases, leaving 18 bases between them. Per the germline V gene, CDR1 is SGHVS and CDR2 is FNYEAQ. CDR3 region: CASSLGVVQGRDEQFF. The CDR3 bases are TGTGCCAGCAGCTTAGGCGTAGTACAGGGTCGGGATGAGCAGTTCTTC. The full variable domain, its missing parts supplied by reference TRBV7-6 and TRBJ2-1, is GAGVSQSPRYKVTKRGQDVALRCDPISGHVSLYWYRQALGQGPEFLTYFNYEAQQDKSGLPNDRFSAERPEGSISTLTIQRTEQRDSAMYRCASSLGVVQGRDEQFFGPGTRLTVL.

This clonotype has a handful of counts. The CDR3 loop reads CASSWDADRYEQYF. CDR3 in DNA: TGTGCCAGCAGTTGGGACGCCGATCGCTACGAGCAGTACTTC. The chain has TRBV6-6 and TRBJ2-7; either TRBD1 or TRBD2 may fit D (5 bases each). The CDR3 totals 14 residues. V lost 4 bases and J lost 3, with 13 bases in between. Germline lookup yields CDR1 MNHNY and CDR2 SVGAGI (reference sequence).

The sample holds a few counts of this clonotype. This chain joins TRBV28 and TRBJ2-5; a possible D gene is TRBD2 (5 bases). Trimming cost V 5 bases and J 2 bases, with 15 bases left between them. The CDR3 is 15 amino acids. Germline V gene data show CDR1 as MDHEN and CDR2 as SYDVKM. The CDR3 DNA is TGTGCCAGCAGTCCCAATTTACGGGGTCAAGAGACCCAGTACTTC. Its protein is CASSPNLRGQETQYF.

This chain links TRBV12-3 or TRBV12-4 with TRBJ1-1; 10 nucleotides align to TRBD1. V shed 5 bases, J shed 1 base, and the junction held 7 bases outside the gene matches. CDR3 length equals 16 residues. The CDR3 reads CASSGRGQGPNTEAFF. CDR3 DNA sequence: TGTGCCAGCAGTGGCCGGGGACAGGGGCCGAACACTGAAGCTTTCTTT.

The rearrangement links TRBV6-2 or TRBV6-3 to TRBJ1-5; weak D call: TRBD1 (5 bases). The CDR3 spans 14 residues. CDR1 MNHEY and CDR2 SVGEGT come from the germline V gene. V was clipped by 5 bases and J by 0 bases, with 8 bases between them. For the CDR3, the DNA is TGTGCCAGCAGTCAGACAGCTAGCAATCAGCCCCAGCATTTT. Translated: CASSQTASNQPQHF.

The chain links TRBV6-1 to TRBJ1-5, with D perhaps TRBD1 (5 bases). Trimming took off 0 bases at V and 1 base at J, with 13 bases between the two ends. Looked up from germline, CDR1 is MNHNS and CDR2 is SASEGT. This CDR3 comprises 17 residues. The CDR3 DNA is TGTGCCAGCAGTGAAGCGCATCAGGGCGGAAGCAATCAGCCCCAGCATTTT. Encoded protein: CASSEAHQGGSNQPQHF.

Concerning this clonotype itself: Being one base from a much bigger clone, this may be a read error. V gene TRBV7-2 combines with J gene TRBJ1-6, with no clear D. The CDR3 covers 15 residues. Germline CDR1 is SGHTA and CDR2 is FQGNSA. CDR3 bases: TGTGCCAGCAGCTTCGACGGCCGGAAGGATTCACCCCTCTACTTT. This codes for CASSFDGRKDSPLYF.

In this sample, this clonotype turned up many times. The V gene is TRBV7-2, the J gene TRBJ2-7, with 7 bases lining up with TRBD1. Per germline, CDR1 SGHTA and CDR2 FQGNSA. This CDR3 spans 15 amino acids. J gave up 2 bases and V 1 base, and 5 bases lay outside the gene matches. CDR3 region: CASSLERGPTYEQYF. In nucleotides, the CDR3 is TGTGCCAGCAGCTTAGAGAGGGGGCCGACCTACGAGCAGTACTTC.

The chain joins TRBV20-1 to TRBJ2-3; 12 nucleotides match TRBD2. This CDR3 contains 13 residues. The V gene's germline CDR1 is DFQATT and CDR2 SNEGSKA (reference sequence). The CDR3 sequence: CTGLAGLGDTQYF. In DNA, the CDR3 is TGCACCGGACTAGCGGGACTAGGTGATACGCAGTATTTT.

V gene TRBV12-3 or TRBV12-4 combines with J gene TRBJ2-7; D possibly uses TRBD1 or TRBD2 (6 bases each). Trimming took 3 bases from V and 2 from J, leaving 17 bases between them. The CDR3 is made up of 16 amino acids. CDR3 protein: CASSFPGGDRPYEQYF. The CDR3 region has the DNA TGTGCCAGCAGTTTCCCCGGGGGCGATAGACCCTACGAGCAGTACTTC.

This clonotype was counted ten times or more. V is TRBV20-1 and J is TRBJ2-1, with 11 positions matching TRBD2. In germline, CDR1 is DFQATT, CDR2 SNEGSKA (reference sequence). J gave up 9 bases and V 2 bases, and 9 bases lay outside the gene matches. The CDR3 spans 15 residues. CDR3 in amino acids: CSARPTSGSRIEQFF. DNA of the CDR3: TGCAGTGCTAGACCTACTAGCGGGAGCCGTATTGAGCAGTTCTTC.

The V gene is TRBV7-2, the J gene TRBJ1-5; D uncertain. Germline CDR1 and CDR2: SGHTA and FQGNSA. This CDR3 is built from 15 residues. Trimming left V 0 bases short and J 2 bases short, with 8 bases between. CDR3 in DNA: TGTGCCAGCAGCTTAGCCGAGAGGCGCAATCAGCCCCAGCATTTT. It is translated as CASSLAERRNQPQHF.

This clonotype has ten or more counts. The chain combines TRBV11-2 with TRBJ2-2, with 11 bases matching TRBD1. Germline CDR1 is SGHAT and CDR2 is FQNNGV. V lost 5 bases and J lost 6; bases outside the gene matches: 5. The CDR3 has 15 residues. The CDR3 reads CASSRTGGKAGELFF. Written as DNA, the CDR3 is TGTGCCAGCAGCCGGACAGGGGGCAAGGCCGGGGAGCTGTTTTTT. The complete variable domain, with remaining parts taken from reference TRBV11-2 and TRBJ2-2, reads EAGVAQSPRYKIIEKRQSVAFWCNPISGHATLYWYQQILGQGPKLLIQFQNNGVVDDSQLPKDRFSAERLKGVDSTLKIQPAKLEDSAVYLCASSRTGGKAGELFFGEGSRLTVL.

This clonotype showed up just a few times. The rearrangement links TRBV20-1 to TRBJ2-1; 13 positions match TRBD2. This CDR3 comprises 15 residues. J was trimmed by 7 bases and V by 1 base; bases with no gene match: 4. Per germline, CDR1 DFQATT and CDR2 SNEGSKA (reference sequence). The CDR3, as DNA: TGCAGTGCTAGAGGACTAGCGGGGGGTCGGAATGAGCAGTTCTTC. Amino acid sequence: CSARGLAGGRNEQFF.

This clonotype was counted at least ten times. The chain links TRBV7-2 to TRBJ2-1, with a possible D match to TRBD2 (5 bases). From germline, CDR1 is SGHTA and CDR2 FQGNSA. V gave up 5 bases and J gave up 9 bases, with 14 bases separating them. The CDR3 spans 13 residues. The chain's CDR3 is CASSLDGESEQFF. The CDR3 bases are TGTGCCAGCAGCCTAGACGGGGAGAGTGAGCAGTTCTTC.

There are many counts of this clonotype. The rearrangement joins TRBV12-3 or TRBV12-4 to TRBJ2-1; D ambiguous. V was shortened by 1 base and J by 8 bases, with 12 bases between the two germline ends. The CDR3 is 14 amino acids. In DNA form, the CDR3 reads TGTGCCAGCAGTTTAGAGGCTAGTCCCGATGAGCAGTTCTTC. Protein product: CASSLEASPDEQFF.

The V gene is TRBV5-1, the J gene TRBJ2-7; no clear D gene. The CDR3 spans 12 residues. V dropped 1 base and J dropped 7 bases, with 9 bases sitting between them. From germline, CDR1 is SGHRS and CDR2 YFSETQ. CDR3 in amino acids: CASSLIMEEQYF. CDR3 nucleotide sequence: TGCGCCAGCAGCTTGATTATGGAGGAGCAGTACTTC. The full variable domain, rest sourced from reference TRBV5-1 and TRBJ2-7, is KAGVTQTPRYLIKTRGQQVTLSCSPISGHRSVSWYQQTPGQGLQFLFEYFSETQRNKGNFPGRFSGRQFSNSRSEMNVSTLELGDSALYLCASSLIMEEQYFGPGTRLTVT.

In DNA, the CDR3 is TGCGCCAGCAGCCAAGTGCCAGCGGGGGGCCCGTACGAGCAGTACTTC. Amino acid sequence: CASSQVPAGGPYEQYF. This chain links TRBV4-1 with TRBJ2-7; 9 nucleotides agree with TRBD2. V lost 1 base to trimming and J lost 4 bases; unmatched junction nucleotides: 8. This CDR3 is built from 16 residues. Germline CDR1 MGHRA, CDR2 YSYEKL.

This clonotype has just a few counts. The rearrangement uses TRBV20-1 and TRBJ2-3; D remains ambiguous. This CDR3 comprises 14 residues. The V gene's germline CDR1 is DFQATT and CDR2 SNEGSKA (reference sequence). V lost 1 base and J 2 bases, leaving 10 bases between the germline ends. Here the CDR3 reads CSARGTLNTDTQYF. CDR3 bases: TGCAGTGCTAGAGGGACCCTCAACACAGATACGCAGTATTTT.

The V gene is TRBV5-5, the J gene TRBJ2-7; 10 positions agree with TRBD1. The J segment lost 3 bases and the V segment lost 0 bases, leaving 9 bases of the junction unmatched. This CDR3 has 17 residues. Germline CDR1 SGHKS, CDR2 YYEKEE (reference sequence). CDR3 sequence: CASSLAVTGGFYYEQYF. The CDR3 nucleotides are TGTGCCAGCAGCTTGGCAGTGACAGGGGGCTTTTACTACGAGCAGTACTTC.

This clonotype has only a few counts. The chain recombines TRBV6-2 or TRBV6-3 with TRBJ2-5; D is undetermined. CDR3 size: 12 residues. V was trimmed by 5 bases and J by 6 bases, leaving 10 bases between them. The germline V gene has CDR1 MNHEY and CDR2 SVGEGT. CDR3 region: CASSLLGKTQYF. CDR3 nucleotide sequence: TGTGCCAGCAGTCTCCTCGGAAAGACCCAGTACTTC.

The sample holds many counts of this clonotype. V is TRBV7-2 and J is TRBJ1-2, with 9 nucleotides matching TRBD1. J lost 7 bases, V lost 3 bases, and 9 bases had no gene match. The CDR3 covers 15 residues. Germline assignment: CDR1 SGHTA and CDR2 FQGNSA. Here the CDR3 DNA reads TGTGCCAGCAGCTTCTCGGGAACAGGGGGCACTGGCTACACCTTC. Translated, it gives CASSFSGTGGTGYTF.

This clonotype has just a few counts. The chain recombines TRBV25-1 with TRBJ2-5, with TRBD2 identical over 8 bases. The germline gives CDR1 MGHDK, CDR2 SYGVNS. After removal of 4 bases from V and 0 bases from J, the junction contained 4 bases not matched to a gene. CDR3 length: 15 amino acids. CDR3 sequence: CASSGTSRYQETQYF. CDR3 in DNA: TGTGCCAGCAGTGGGACTAGCAGGTACCAAGAGACCCAGTACTTC.

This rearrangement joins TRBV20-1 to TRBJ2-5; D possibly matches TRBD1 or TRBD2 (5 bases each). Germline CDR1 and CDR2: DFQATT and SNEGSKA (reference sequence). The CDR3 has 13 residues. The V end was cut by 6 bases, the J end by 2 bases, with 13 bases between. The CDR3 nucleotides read TGCAGTGCCCCAACGGGACGACAAGAGACCCAGTACTTC. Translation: CSAPTGRQETQYF.